This is a list of T cell receptor beta chains from one sample in a study of CD8 T cells in ankylosing spondylitis. TCRdb called the 5' RACE reads again in MiXCR, with one record for every CDR3 protein. In the table there are roughly 700,000 distinct CDR3 sequences, about 20% of which are singletons. Sequencing was done on a sample of blood, either unsorted or a sorted T cell fraction (not recorded which). All receptors come from a male donor with ankylosing spondylitis. The CDR3 runs from the conserved cysteine through the conserved F or W. Fields, in order: V gene, clone size, J gene, D gene, CDR3 protein, CDR3 DNA. D genes are given only for firm matches. Size is stated for part of the rows, as once, few or many counts, or as a class when the clone is expanded.

TRBV5-1	-	TRBJ2-3	-	CASSLEGNTQYF	TGCGCCAGCAGCTTGGAGGGAAATACGCAGTATTTT
TRBV12-3/TRBV12-4	-	TRBJ2-3	-	CASNHRGPDTQYF	TGTGCCAGCAACCACCGGGGCCCAGATACGCAGTATTTT
TRBV7-8	-	TRBJ1-2	-	CASSLAGGSSNYGYTF	TGTGCCAGCAGCTTAGCGGGCGGCAGCAGCAACTATGGCTACACCTTC
TRBV7-2	few	TRBJ1-5	-	CASSLVVMAGQPQHF	TGTGCCAGCAGCTTAGTGGTGATGGCTGGCCAGCCCCAGCATTTT
TRBV12-3/TRBV12-4	many	TRBJ2-1	TRBD2	CASGESGRVYNEQFF	TGTGCCAGCGGGGAAAGCGGGAGGGTTTACAATGAGCAGTTCTTC
TRBV5-1	-	TRBJ2-2	-	CASSLAGSGRNTGELFF	TGCGCCAGCAGCTTGGCCGGTAGCGGCAGGAACACCGGGGAGCTGTTTTTT
TRBV12-3/TRBV12-4	-	TRBJ2-7	-	CASSLESRYEQYF	TGTGCCAGCAGTTTAGAGAGTCGCTACGAGCAGTACTTC
TRBV2	few	TRBJ2-3	TRBD1	CASSERGQSLNTQYF	TGTGCCAGCAGTGAAAGGGGACAGTCCTTGAATACGCAGTATTTT
TRBV7-9	few	TRBJ2-1	TRBD1	CASSRSTGTGEQFF	TGTGCCAGCAGCCGCTCGACGGGGACAGGGGAGCAGTTCTTC
TRBV5-1	-	TRBJ2-5	-	CASSWGDREETQYF	TGCGCCAGCAGCTGGGGGGACAGAGAAGAGACCCAGTACTTC
TRBV7-2	few	TRBJ2-7	TRBD2	CASSLGTSGVYEQYF	TGTGCCAGCAGCTTAGGGACTAGCGGGGTGTACGAGCAGTACTTC
TRBV12-3/TRBV12-4	few	TRBJ1-3	-	CASSLGGDRSGNTIYF	TGTGCCAGCAGTTTAGGGGGAGACCGCTCTGGAAACACCATATATTTT
TRBV4-1	many	TRBJ1-5	-	CASSHEFGTYNQPQHF	TGCGCCAGCAGCCACGAATTCGGGACATACAATCAGCCCCAGCATTTT
TRBV28	few	TRBJ2-1	-	CASSSQGSGAYNEQFF	TGTGCCAGCAGTTCGCAGGGAAGCGGAGCCTACAATGAGCAGTTCTTC
TRBV5-1	few	TRBJ1-1	-	CASSLASPFF	TGCGCCAGCAGCTTGGCCTCGCCTTTCTTT
TRBV12-3/TRBV12-4	many	TRBJ2-7	TRBD2	CASSFATGGSYEQYF	TGTGCCAGCAGTTTCGCAACGGGAGGGTCCTACGAGCAGTACTTC
TRBV20-1	-	TRBJ2-3	TRBD2	CSARRFLAGAVSTDTQYF	TGCAGTGCTAGAAGGTTCCTAGCGGGGGCCGTAAGCACAGATACGCAGTATTTT
TRBV12-2	-	TRBJ1-2	-	CANSRGIGYGYTF	TGTGCAAACTCGCGAGGGATTGGTTATGGCTACACCTTC
TRBV5-1	-	TRBJ2-7	-	CASSLVFGTYEQYF	TGCGCCAGCAGCTTGGTATTCGGGACCTACGAGCAGTACTTC
TRBV29-1	-	TRBJ1-2	-	CSVGWGNYGYTF	TGCAGCGTTGGTTGGGGGAATTATGGCTACACCTTC
TRBV20-1	many	TRBJ2-1	TRBD2	CSASLHGRADNEQFF	TGCAGTGCTAGTCTGCACGGGAGGGCCGACAATGAGCAGTTCTTC
TRBV4-2	-	TRBJ1-3	-	CASSQKGFSGNTIYF	TGTGCCAGCAGCCAAAAAGGGTTCTCTGGAAACACCATATATTTT
TRBV7-9	many	TRBJ2-7	TRBD2	CASSGELAVYEQYF	TGTGCCAGCAGCGGCGAACTAGCGGTCTACGAGCAGTACTTC
TRBV4-3	few	TRBJ1-3	-	CASSRYSGNTIYF	TGCGCCAGCAGCCGCTACTCTGGAAACACCATATATTTT
TRBV5-1	-	TRBJ1-2	-	CASSYGQSHGYTF	TGCGCCAGCAGCTACGGACAGTCCCATGGCTACACCTTC
TRBV4-2	many	TRBJ1-2	-	CASSQDFGFYGYTF	TGTGCCAGCAGCCAAGACTTCGGATTCTATGGCTACACCTTC
TRBV6-1	few	TRBJ1-2	-	CASSTGWANYGYTF	TGTGCCAGCAGTACGGGATGGGCTAACTATGGCTACACCTTC
TRBV12-3/TRBV12-4	few	TRBJ2-7	TRBD1	CASSLPTGGVPYEQYF	TGTGCCAGCAGTCTCCCGACAGGGGGCGTCCCCTACGAGCAGTACTTC
TRBV29-1	few	TRBJ1-5	-	CSVGGGNNQPQHF	TGCAGCGTTGGTGGGGGGAACAATCAGCCCCAGCATTTT
TRBV3-1	-	TRBJ1-5	-	CASSQDMVWGQPQHF	TGTGCCAGCAGCCAAGATATGGTATGGGGACAGCCCCAGCATTTT
TRBV5-6	-	TRBJ2-7	-	CASGSGVGGYEQYF	TGTGCCAGCGGCTCCGGGGTCGGCGGCTACGAGCAGTACTTC
TRBV6-5	-	TRBJ1-1	-	CASSYSESTEAFF	TGTGCCAGCAGTTACTCCGAGAGCACTGAAGCTTTCTTT